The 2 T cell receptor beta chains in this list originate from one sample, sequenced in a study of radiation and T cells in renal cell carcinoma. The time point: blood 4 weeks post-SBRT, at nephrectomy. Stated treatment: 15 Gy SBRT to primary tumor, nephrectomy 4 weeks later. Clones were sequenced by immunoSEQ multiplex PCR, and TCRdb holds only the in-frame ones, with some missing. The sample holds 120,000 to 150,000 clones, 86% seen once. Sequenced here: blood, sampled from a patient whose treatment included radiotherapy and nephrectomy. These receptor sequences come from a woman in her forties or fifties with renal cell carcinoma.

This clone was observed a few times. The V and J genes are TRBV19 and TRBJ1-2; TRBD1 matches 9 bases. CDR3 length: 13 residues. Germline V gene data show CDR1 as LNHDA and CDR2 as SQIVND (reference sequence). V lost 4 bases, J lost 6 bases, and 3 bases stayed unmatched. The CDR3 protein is CASSRDRADGYTF. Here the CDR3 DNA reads TGTGCCAGTAGTAGGGACAGGGCGGATGGCTACACCTTC.

As DNA, the CDR3 is TGCGCCAGCAGCCACCGATACAGGGAGAACACTGAAGCTTTCTTT. Its protein product is CASSHRYRENTEAFF. The genes are TRBV4-3 and TRBJ1-1; D possibly corresponds to TRBD1 (6 bases). Germline CDR1 and CDR2: LGHNA and YSLEER. The CDR3 runs to 15 residues. The germline V and J ends were trimmed by 3 bases and 1 base, with 12 bases remaining between them.